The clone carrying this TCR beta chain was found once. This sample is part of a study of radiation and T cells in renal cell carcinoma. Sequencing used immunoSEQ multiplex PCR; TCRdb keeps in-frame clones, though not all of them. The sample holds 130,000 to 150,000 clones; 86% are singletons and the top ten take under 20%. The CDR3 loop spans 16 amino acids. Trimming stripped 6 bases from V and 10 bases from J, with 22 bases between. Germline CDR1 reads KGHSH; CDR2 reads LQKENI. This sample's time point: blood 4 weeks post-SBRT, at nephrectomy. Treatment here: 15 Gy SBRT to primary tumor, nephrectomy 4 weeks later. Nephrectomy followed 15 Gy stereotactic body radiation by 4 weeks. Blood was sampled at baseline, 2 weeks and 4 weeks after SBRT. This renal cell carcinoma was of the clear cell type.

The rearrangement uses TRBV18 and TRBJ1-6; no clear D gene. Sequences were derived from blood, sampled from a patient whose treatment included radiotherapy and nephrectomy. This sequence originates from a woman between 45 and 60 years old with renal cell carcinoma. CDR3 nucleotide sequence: TGTGCCAGCTCCCGCGTCGGGCTTCAGGTCGGCTCACCCCTCCACTTT. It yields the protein CASSRVGLQVGSPLHF. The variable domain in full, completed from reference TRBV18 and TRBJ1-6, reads NAGVMQNPRHLVRRRGQEARLRCSPMKGHSHVYWYRQLPEEGLKFMVYLQKENIIDESGMPKERFSAEFPKEGPSILRIQQVVRGDSAAYFCASSRVGLQVGSPLHFGNGTRLTVT.